The 7 T cell receptor beta chains below come from one sample, sequenced in a study of identifying expanded T cells in peripheral blood. Libraries were prepared by immunoSEQ multiplex PCR; TCRdb keeps only in-frame clonotypes and omits some of them. The data contain 75,000 to 95,000 clones, about 87% of them seen just once; the ten biggest clones take up less than 9.5%. The specimen was blood. The receptors were gathered from a person aged 18 to 75 in good health.

This sequence joins TRBV7-9 and TRBJ2-1; 7 bases are a match to TRBD2. Germline lookup yields CDR1 SEHNR and CDR2 FQNEAQ (reference sequence). Germline trimming cut 4 bases from V and 7 bases from J; bases unmatched to any gene: 1. The length of the CDR3 is 12 residues. CDR3 loop: CASSSGGNEQFF. The DNA of the CDR3 is TGTGCCAGCAGCTCGGGGGGTAATGAGCAGTTCTTC.

V is TRBV2 and J is TRBJ2-1, with TRBD2 matching 8 bases. The CDR3 is made up of 16 amino acids. The germline V gene has CDR1 SNHLY and CDR2 FYNNEI. With V trimmed by 4 bases and J by 8 bases, 13 bases remained unmatched. The CDR3 sequence: CASSGSGRQSSDEQFF. The DNA for the CDR3 is TGTGCCAGCAGTGGCAGCGGGAGACAATCTAGCGATGAGCAGTTCTTC.

The rearrangement links TRBV5-1 to TRBJ1-1, with TRBD1 matching over 7 bases. In germline, CDR1 is SGHRS, CDR2 YFSETQ. J was trimmed by 5 bases and V by 4 bases; bases with no gene match: 14. The CDR3 is 16 residues long. The CDR3 nucleotides read TGCGCCAGCAGCCCGCGGCGACAGGGAGGATCGACTGAAGCTTTCTTT. Residues: CASSPRRQGGSTEAFF.

The chain carries TRBV28 and TRBJ1-2; D uncertain. This CDR3 comprises 12 residues. The germline V gene encodes CDR1 MDHEN and CDR2 SYDVKM. V lost 1 base, J lost 8 bases, and 8 bases lay in between. CDR3 in DNA: TGTGCCAGCAGTTTATACGCCATGGGCTACACCTTC. Protein product: CASSLYAMGYTF.

The chain links TRBV4-1 to TRBJ2-7, with 7 positions matching TRBD1. The germline V gene encodes CDR1 MGHRA and CDR2 YSYEKL. Germline trimming cut 3 bases from V and 2 bases from J; bases unmatched to any gene: 10. This CDR3 spans 16 amino acids. The CDR3 region has the DNA TGCGCCAGCAGCCACCTAAACAGGGGCTCAGCCTACGAGCAGTACTTC. Its translation: CASSHLNRGSAYEQYF.

The chain has TRBV23-1 and TRBJ2-7, with D perhaps matching TRBD1 or TRBD2 (5 bases each). TRBV23-1 is classed as an ORF, of uncertain function. Trimming removed 6 bases at V and 3 bases at J, with 21 bases between. The CDR3 is 16 amino acids. CDR3 loop: CASRTGPGRGLYEQYF. The CDR3 coding sequence is TGCGCCAGCAGAACGGGACCCGGAAGGGGCCTCTACGAGCAGTACTTC.

The chain has TRBV30 and TRBJ1-1, with a tentative D call TRBD1 (6 bases). V was cut by 0 bases and J by 1 base, with 12 bases left in between. The CDR3 extends over 15 amino acids. Looked up from germline, CDR1 is GTSNPN and CDR2 is SVGIG (reference sequence). DNA of the CDR3: TGTGCCTGGAGTGTGGGAATGGGGGCGAACACTGAAGCTTTCTTT. Residues: CAWSVGMGANTEAFF.